This T cell receptor beta chain was captured in a study of cytomegalovirus exposure and HLA in healthy donors. Broader study findings: Fewer N-insertions (relative to the approximately 670-donor mean) were reportedly seen in an Asian-associated ancestry cluster in a later analysis.

Primers included in the PCR were 60 Vbeta and 13 Jbeta primers. Using immunoSEQ multiplex PCR, the repertoire was profiled, and TCRdb retains in-frame clones only, with some absent. The table includes about 150,000 clones, approximately 72% detected once. This clone was seen just once. The antigen remains undetermined. CDR1 and CDR2 from the germline V gene are LNHDA and SQIVND (reference sequence). There are 16 residues in the CDR3. The V gene lost 1 base and the J gene lost 6 bases, with 16 bases spanning the gap. This clonotype was obtained from a man aged 18-30 years in good health and CMV-seronegative. Specimen: PBMCs. The rearrangement uses TRBV19 and TRBJ1-5; a weak D match, TRBD1 (5 bases). The CDR3 is CASSIVGVTIFQPQHF. As DNA, the CDR3 is TGTGCCAGTAGTATAGTAGGGGTCACAATCTTTCAGCCCCAGCATTTT.